The entry that follows covers one TCR beta chain sequence. Antigen specificity is unknown. This entry belongs to a study of OX40 agonist ivuxolimab in advanced cancers. Study outcomes and limitations: No antigen was identified for the clonally expanded peripheral T cells. Compared with CD4+, CD8+ T cells on average had more expanded clones.

In germline, CDR1 is MNHEY, CDR2 SVGAGI. The CDR3 has 13 amino acids. With 7 bases removed from V and 6 bases from J, the gap between germline ends came to 13 bases. Only in-frame clones appear in the TCRdb table, and some are missing; sequencing was by immunoSEQ multiplex PCR. Of 75,000 to 95,000 clones listed, 90% to 95% are singletons. This sequence joins TRBV6-5 and TRBJ1-5; D unresolved. The source was CD4+ or CD8+ T cells sorted from blood, collected in a trial of the OX40 agonist ivuxolimab. The TCR sequence derives from an adult with an advanced solid tumor such as melanoma, head and neck, liver or kidney cancer. CDR3 region: CASNQHQIQPQHF. The CDR3 DNA follows: TGTGCCAGCAACCAACACCAAATTCAGCCCCAGCATTTT.